This TCR beta chain was found in a study of a mutant IDH1 vaccine in newly diagnosed glioma. Notes on the study in general: Pseudoprogression apparently lacked any relation to changes in top peripheral T cell clonotypes.

The repertoire was sequenced with immunoSEQ multiplex PCR; TCRdb's copy has only in-frame clones and lacks some. The sample consists of 20,000 or so clones, approximately 86% of them appearing once. Time point here: baseline, week 1 (first vaccination visit). Treatment defined: pre-vaccination baseline after standard-of-care therapy. Germline V gene data show CDR1 as SGHDN and CDR2 as FVKESK. V lost 0 bases and J lost 1, with 6 bases in between. The CDR3 consists of 15 residues. On this clone: Its antigen is unknown.

The clonotype originates from a man aged 40-49 years with glioma. The chain carries TRBV14 and TRBJ2-2; D remains ambiguous. The sample in question was PBMCs, obtained from a glioma patient treated with radiotherapy, temozolomide or both. In DNA form, the CDR3 reads TGTGCCAGCAGCCAAGAGGCAGGGAACACCGGGGAGCTGTTTTTT. It yields the protein CASSQEAGNTGELFF.